The 9 T cell receptor beta chains presented below share a single source sample, sequenced in a study of blood T cell repertoires in COVID-19 (dated by TCRdb to 2019 to 2021). Library prep was done by the immunoSEQ multiplex PCR assay. TCRdb re-hosts the immuneACCESS table, in-frame sequences only. Its copies lack some clones; in the studies checked, an unresolved V gene accounts for under half of them, and the cause for the rest is not known. Here the sample has under 150,000 clones; about 79% occur a single time. The ten largest account for 3.5% to 5.5% of the sample. The sequencing sample was made of peripheral blood. All receptors come from a woman older than 75 with active or convalescent COVID-19.

The CDR3 DNA sequence: TGTGCCAGCAGCCAACGCCAGACAGGGATTAATGAAAAACTGTTTTTT. As protein: CASSQRQTGINEKLFF. The genes are TRBV3-1 (or the pseudogene TRBV3-2) and TRBJ1-4, with 7 bases identical to TRBD1. The trim removed 2 bases at V and 4 bases at J, leaving 7 bases unmatched. The CDR3 is made up of 16 amino acids. The germline gives CDR1 LGHDT, CDR2 YNNKEL (reference sequence).

V is TRBV19 and J is TRBJ2-3; TRBD1 aligns across 7 bases. The J segment lost 2 bases and the V segment lost 0 bases, leaving 2 bases of the junction unmatched. The CDR3 is made up of 15 amino acids. The germline gives CDR1 LNHDA, CDR2 SQIVND (reference sequence). As DNA, the CDR3 is TGTGCCAGTAGTATAGATCAGGGGGACACAGATACGCAGTATTTT. Amino acids: CASSIDQGDTDTQYF.

The rearrangement links TRBV29-1 to TRBJ2-5, with D uncertain. Germline V gene data show CDR1 as SQVTM and CDR2 as ANQGSEA. CDR3 length equals 12 residues. V dropped 6 bases and J dropped 1 base, with 9 bases sitting between them. The CDR3 DNA follows: TGCAGCGTCCGAGATGGCCAAGAGACCCAGTACTTC. It yields the protein CSVRDGQETQYF.

CDR3 residues: CASSPRTSGGAYNEQFF. The CDR3 nucleotides are TGCGCCAGCAGCCCGCGGACTAGCGGGGGGGCGTACAATGAGCAGTTCTTC. The chain recombines TRBV5-1 with TRBJ2-1; 15 bases line up with TRBD2. Germline CDR1 and CDR2: SGHRS and YFSETQ. The CDR3 sequence is 17 residues long. Trimming cost V 4 bases and J 4 bases; bases outside gene matches: 6.

The chain carries TRBV19 and TRBJ2-2, with D possibly TRBD2 on 6 matching bases. Germline V gene data show CDR1 as LNHDA and CDR2 as SQIVND (reference sequence). V lost 5 bases, J lost 4 bases, and 14 bases lay in between. The CDR3 is 15 residues long. The CDR3 spells CASSSGGMSTGELFF. The CDR3 nucleotides are TGTGCCAGTAGTTCTGGGGGGATGAGCACCGGGGAGCTGTTTTTT.

On this clone: One end of the junction does not line up with germline, which may come from a read error. This chain links TRBV12-3 or TRBV12-4 with TRBJ2-7; D is perhaps TRBD2 (6 bases). The CDR3 is made up of 12 amino acids. CDR3 residues: CASSLARGRGWF. CDR3 DNA: TGTGCCAGCAGTTTAGCGCGGGGCCGGGGTTGGTTC.

The chain employs TRBV30 and TRBJ1-5, with TRBD1 matching 10 bases. The V segment lost 4 bases and the J segment 5 bases; nucleotides outside the gene matches: 8. This CDR3 has 15 amino acids. The germline gives CDR1 GTSNPN, CDR2 SVGIG (reference sequence). CDR3: CAWMTGGFGDQPQHF. DNA of the CDR3: TGTGCCTGGATGACAGGGGGCTTTGGGGATCAGCCCCAGCATTTT.

In the case of this clone: Other DNA sequences in the same sample also yield this CDR3. This chain joins TRBV7-2 and TRBJ1-1; the match to TRBD1 covers 8 bases. The germline V gene has CDR1 SGHTA and CDR2 FQGNSA. Unmatched junction bases numbered 4, after V lost 4 bases and J lost 0 bases. This CDR3 contains 15 residues. The CDR3 coding sequence is TGTGCCAGCAGCTCCCAGGGGGCCTTGAACACTGAAGCTTTCTTT. It specifies CASSSQGALNTEAFF.

This clone has a single count. V usage is TRBV7-8 and J usage is TRBJ1-3; D ambiguous. CDR1 and CDR2 from the germline V gene are SGHVS and FQNEAQ. The CDR3 loop spans 15 amino acids. V lost 5 bases to trimming and J lost 4 bases, with 15 bases between them. CDR3 loop: CASSQNGQRGNTIYF. The CDR3 DNA reads as TGTGCCAGCAGCCAGAATGGGCAGAGAGGAAACACCATATATTTT.